This record looks at one TCR beta chain sequence and its context. The assay was immunoSEQ multiplex PCR, and TCRdb's table has in-frame clones only and misses some. The data show under 100,000 clones, with 85% seen just once and about 20% held by the top ten. Germline V gene sequence: CDR1 KGHDR, CDR2 SFDVKD. The CDR3 is 12 residues long. The V end was cut by 7 bases, the J end by 2 bases, with 5 bases between. This specimen comes from a study of blood T cell repertoires in COVID-19. Study in general: The cDNA or gDNA used as material had been derived from T cells, B-cell-depleted T cells, or PBMCs.

J is TRBJ1-5 and V is TRBV24-1; no firm D call. The clonotype comes from a man aged 80 or over with active or convalescent COVID-19. The sequencing sample was made of peripheral blood. This CDR3 reads CATSGGNQPQHF. The CDR3 bases are TGTGCCACCAGCGGGGGCAATCAGCCCCAGCATTTT.